This TCR beta chain was recovered during a study of cytomegalovirus exposure and HLA in healthy donors. For the study at large: Earlier work reported some 110 million unique TCR beta sequences from 180 million or so T cells.

PCR primers comprised 60 Vbeta and 13 Jbeta primers. Sequencing was performed with immunoSEQ multiplex PCR; in TCRdb, only in-frame clones are kept and a portion is missing. The table shows some 120,000 clones, with 70% occurring only once. This clone came up once. The TCR comes from a man aged 25-40 years in good health and CMV-seropositive. The sequenced sample consisted of PBMCs.

The chain's CDR3 is CASSVEASGPPEAFF. CDR3 coding DNA: TGTGCCAGCAGCGTAGAGGCGTCAGGCCCCCCTGAAGCTTTCTTT. The gene calls are TRBV9 and TRBJ1-1; D not resolved. The CDR3 is made up of 15 amino acids. V was pared by 0 bases and J by 6 bases, with 15 bases between. Germline V gene lookup returns CDR1 SGDLS and CDR2 YYNGEE.